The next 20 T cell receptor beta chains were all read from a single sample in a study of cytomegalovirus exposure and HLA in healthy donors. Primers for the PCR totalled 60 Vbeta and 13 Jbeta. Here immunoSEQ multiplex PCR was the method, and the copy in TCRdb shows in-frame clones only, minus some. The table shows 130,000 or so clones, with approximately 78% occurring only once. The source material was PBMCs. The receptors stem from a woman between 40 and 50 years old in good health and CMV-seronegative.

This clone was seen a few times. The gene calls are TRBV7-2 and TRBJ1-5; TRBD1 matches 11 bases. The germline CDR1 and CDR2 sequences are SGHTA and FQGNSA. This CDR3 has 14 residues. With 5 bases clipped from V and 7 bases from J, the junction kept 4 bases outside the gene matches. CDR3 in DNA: TGTGCCAGCAGCCGGGACAGGGGGGCCCAGCCCCAGCATTTT. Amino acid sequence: CASSRDRGAQPQHF.

In nucleotides, the CDR3 is TGTGCCAGCAGTGAGCCGGGACTAGCGGTTAACAATGAGCAGTTCTTC. Translating gives CASSEPGLAVNNEQFF. This chain links TRBV6-1 with TRBJ2-1, with TRBD2 matching 11 bases. Looked up from germline, CDR1 is MNHNS and CDR2 is SASEGT. With V trimmed by 3 bases and J by 5 bases, 6 bases remained unmatched. CDR3 length equals 16 residues.

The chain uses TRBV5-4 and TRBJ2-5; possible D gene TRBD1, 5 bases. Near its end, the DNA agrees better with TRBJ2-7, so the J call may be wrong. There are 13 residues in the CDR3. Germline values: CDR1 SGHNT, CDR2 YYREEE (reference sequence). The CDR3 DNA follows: TGTGCCAGCAGCTTTCAGGGTGCCTACGAGCAGTACTTC. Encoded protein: CASSFQGAYEQYF.

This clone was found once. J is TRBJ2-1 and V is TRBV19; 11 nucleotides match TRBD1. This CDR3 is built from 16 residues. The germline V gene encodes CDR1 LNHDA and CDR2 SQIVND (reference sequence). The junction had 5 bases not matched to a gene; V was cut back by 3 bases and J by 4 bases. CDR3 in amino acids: CASSIRDRGNYNEQFF. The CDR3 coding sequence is TGTGCCAGTAGTATCCGGGACAGGGGGAATTACAATGAGCAGTTCTTC.

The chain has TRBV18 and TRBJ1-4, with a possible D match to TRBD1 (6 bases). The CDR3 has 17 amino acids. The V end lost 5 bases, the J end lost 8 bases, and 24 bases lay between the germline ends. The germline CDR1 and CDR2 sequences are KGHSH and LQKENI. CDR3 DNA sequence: TGTGCCAGCTCAGCAGACGGGACAACCACTACGCGGGAAAAACTGTTTTTT. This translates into CASSADGTTTTREKLFF. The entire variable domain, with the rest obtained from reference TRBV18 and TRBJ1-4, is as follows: NAGVMQNPRHLVRRRGQEARLRCSPMKGHSHVYWYRQLPEEGLKFMVYLQKENIIDESGMPKERFSAEFPKEGPSILRIQQVVRGDSAAYFCASSADGTTTTREKLFFGSGTQLSVL.

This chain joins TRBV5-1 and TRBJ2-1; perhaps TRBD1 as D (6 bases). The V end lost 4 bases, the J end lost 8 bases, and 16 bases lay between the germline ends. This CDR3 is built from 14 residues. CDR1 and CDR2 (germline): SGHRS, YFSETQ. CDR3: CASSRSQGWYEQFF. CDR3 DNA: TGCGCCAGCAGCCGCTCACAGGGTTGGTATGAGCAGTTCTTC.

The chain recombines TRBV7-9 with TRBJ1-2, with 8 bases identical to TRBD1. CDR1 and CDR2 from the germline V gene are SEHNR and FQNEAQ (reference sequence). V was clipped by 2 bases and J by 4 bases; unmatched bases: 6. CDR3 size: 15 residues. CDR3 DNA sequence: TGTGCCAGCAGCTTAATGGGGGACAGGAGCTATGGCTACACCTTC. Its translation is CASSLMGDRSYGYTF.

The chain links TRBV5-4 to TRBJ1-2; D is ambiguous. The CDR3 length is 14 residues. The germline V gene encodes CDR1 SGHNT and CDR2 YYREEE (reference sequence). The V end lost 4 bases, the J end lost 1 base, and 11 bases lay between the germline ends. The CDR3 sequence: CASSGGLGNYGYTF. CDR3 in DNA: TGTGCCAGCAGCGGCGGTCTGGGTAACTATGGCTACACCTTC.

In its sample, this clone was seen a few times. This CDR3 reads CASSGRGRYQETQYF. CDR3 coding DNA: TGCGCCAGCAGTGGAAGGGGAAGGTACCAAGAGACCCAGTACTTC. This chain links TRBV5-1 with TRBJ2-5; tentative D call: TRBD1 (5 bases). V was shortened by 5 bases and J by 0 bases, with 14 bases between the two germline ends. The CDR3 spans 15 residues. CDR1 is SGHRS, CDR2 YFSETQ, per germline.

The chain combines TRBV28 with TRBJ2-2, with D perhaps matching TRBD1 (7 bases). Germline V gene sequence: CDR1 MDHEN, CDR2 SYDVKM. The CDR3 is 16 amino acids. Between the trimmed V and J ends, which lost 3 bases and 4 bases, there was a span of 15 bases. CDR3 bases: TGTGCCAGCAGTTTTCAGCCGGGGGACAGCACCGGGGAGCTGTTTTTT. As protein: CASSFQPGDSTGELFF.

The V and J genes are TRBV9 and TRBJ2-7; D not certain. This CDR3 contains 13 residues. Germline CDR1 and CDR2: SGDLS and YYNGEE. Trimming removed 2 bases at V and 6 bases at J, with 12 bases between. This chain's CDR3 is CASSVEAKTEQYF. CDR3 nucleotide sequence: TGTGCCAGCAGCGTTGAGGCAAAGACCGAGCAGTACTTC.

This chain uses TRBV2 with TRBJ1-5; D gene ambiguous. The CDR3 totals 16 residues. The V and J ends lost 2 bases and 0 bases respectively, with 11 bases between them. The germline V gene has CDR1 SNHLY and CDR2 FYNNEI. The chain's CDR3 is CASSESLVYSNQPQHF. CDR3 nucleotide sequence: TGTGCCAGCAGTGAATCTCTAGTATATAGCAATCAGCCCCAGCATTTT.

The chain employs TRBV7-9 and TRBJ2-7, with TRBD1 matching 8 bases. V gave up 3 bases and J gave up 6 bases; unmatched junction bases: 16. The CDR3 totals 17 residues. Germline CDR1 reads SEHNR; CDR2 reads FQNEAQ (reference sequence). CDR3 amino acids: CASSFRRDGRGHREQYF. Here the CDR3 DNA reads TGTGCCAGCAGCTTTAGGAGGGACGGCAGGGGGCACCGCGAGCAGTACTTC. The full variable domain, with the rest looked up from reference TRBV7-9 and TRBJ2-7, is DTGVSQNPRHKITKRGQNVTFRCDPISEHNRLYWYRQTLGQGPEFLTYFQNEAQLEKSRLLSDRFSAERPKGSFSTLEIQRTEQGDSAMYLCASSFRRDGRGHREQYFGPGTRLTVT.

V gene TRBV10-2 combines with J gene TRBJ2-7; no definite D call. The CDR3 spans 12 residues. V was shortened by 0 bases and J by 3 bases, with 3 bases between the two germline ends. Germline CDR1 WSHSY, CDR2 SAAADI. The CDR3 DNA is TGCGCCAGCAGTGAGTCGTACTACGAGCAGTACTTC. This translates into CASSESYYEQYF.

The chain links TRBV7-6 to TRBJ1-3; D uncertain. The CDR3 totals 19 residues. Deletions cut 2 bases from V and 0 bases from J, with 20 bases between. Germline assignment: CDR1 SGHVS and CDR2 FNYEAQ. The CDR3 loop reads CASSLMARSNRLSGNTIYF. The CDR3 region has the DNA TGTGCCAGCAGCTTAATGGCCAGGTCTAATCGCCTCTCTGGAAACACCATATATTTT.

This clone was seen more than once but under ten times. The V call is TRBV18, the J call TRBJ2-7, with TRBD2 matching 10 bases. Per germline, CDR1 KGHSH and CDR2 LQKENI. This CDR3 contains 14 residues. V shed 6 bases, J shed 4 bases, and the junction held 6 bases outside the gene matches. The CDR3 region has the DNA TGTGCCAGCTCGGCGCCTAGCGGGAGTTACGAGCAGTACTTC. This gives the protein CASSAPSGSYEQYF.

CDR3 protein: CASSLAAVPQPQHF. The CDR3 DNA reads as TGTGCCAGCAGCTTAGCGGCAGTCCCTCAGCCCCAGCATTTT. The V call is TRBV7-2, the J call TRBJ1-5; D unresolved. This CDR3 region has 14 residues. Germline values: CDR1 SGHTA, CDR2 FQGNSA. Trimming shortened V by 0 bases and J by 6 bases, and 9 bases separated the two germline ends.

CDR3 residues: CASSPQGNGNQPQHF. The CDR3 region has the DNA TGTGCCAGCAGTCCCCAGGGGAATGGCAATCAGCCCCAGCATTTT. This chain connects TRBV28 to TRBJ1-5; TRBD1 is a possible D gene (6 bases). The germline gives CDR1 MDHEN, CDR2 SYDVKM. The CDR3 loop spans 15 amino acids. Trimming stripped 5 bases from V and 2 bases from J, with 13 bases between.

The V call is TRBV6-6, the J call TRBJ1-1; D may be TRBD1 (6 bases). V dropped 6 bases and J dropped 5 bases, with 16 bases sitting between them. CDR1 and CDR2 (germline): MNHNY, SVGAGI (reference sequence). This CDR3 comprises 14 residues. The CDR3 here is CASSHLGAWTEAFF. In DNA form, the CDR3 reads TGTGCCAGCAGCCACCTGGGGGCGTGGACTGAAGCTTTCTTT.

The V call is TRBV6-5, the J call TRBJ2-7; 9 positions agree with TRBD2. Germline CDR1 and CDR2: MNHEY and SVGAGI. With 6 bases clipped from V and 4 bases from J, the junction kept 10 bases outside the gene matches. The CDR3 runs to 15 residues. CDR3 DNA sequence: TGTGCCAGCAGCCTCTCGACTAGCGGATTATACGAGCAGTACTTC. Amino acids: CASSLSTSGLYEQYF.